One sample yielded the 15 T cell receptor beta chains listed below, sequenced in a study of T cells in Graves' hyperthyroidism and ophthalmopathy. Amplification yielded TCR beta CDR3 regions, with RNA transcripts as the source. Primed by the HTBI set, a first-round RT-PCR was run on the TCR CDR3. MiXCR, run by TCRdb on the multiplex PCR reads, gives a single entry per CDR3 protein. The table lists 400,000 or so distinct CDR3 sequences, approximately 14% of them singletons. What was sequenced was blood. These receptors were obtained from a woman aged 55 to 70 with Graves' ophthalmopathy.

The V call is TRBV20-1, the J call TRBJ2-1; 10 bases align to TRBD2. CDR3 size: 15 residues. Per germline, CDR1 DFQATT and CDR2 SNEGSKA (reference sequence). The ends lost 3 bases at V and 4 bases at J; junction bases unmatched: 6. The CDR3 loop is CSASPRTSGYNEQFF. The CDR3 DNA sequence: TGCAGTGCTAGCCCCCGGACTAGCGGTTACAATGAGCAGTTCTTC.

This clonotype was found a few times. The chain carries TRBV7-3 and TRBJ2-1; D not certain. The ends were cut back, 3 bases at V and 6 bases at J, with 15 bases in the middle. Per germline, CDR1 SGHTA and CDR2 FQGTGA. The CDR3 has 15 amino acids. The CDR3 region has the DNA TGTGCCAGCAGCTTTTTTAGATCCACCTTCAATGAGCAGTTCTTC. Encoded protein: CASSFFRSTFNEQFF.

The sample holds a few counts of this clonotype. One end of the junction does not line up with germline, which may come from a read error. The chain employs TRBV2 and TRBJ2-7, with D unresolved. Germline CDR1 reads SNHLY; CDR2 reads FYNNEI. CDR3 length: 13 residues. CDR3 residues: CASSVRRLYEQYF. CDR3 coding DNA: TGTGCCAGCAGTGTAAGGCGCCTCTACGAACAGTACTTC.

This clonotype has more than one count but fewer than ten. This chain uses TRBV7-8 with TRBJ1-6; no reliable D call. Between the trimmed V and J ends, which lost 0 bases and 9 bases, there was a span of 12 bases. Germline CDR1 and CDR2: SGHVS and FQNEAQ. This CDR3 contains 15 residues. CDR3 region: CASSLANQITSPLHF. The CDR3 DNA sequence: TGTGCCAGCAGCTTAGCGAATCAGATCACTTCACCCCTCCACTTT.

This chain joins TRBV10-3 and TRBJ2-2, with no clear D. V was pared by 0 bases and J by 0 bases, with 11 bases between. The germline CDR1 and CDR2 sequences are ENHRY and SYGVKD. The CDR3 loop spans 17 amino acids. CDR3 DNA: TGTGCCATCAGTGAGTCGATTCCAGAAACGAACACCGGGGAGCTGTTTTTT. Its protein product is CAISESIPETNTGELFF.

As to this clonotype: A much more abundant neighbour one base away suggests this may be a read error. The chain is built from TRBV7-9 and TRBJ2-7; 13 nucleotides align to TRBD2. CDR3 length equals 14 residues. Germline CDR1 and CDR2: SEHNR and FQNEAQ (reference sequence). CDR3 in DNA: TGTACCAGCAGCCGGACTAGCGGGAGCCACGAGCAGTACTTC. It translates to CTSSRTSGSHEQYF.

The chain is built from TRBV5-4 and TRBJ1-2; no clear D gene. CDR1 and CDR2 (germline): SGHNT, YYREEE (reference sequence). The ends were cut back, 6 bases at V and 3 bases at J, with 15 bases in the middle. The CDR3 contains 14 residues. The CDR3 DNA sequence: TGTGCCAGCAACCCGTCGGGTTCCGACTATGGCTACACCTTC. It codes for CASNPSGSDYGYTF.

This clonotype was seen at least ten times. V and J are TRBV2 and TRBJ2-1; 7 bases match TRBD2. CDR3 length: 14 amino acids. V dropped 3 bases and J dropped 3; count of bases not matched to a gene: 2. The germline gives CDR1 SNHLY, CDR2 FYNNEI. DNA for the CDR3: TGTGCCAGCAGTGAGGGACTACACTACAATGAGCAGTTCTTC. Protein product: CASSEGLHYNEQFF.

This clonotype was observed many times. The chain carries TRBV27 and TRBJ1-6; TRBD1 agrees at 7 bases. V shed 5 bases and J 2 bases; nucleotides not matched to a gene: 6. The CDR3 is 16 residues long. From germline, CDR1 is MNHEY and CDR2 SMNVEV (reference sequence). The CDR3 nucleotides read TGTGCCAGCAGTACCCGACAGGGAACCTATAATTCACCCCTCCACTTT. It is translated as CASSTRQGTYNSPLHF.

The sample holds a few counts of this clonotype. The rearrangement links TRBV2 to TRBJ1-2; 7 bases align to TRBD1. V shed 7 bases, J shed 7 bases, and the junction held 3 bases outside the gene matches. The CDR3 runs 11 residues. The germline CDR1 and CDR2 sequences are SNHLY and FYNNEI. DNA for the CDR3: TGTGCCAGCACCCCAGGGGGTGGCTACACCTTC. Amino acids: CASTPGGGYTF.

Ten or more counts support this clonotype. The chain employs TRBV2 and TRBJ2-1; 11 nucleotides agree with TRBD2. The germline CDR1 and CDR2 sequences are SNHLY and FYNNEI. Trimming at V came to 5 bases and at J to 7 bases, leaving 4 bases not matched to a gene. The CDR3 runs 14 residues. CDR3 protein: CASSPGLAVNEQFF. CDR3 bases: TGTGCCAGCAGTCCGGGACTAGCGGTAAATGAGCAGTTCTTC.

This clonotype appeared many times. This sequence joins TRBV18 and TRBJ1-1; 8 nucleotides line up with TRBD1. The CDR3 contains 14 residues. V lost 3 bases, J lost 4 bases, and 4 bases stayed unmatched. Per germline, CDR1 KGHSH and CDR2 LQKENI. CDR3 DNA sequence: TGTGCCAGCTCACCGGGACAGGTGATCACTGAAGCTTTCTTT. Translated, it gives CASSPGQVITEAFF.

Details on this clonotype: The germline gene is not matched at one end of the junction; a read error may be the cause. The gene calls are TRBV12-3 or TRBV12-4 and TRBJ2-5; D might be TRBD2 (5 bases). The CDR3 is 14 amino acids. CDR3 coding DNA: TGTGCCAGCAGTCCCCACCTGCCAGCGGCCCGTCCCCACTTC. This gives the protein CASSPHLPAARPHF.

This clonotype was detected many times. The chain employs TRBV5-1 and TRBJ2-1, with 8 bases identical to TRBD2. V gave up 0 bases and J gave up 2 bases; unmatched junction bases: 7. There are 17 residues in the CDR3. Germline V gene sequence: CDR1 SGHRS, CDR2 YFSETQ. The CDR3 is CASSLAPLAGPYNEQFF. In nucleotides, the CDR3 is TGCGCCAGCAGCTTGGCCCCCCTAGCGGGCCCCTACAATGAGCAGTTCTTC.

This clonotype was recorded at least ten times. CDR3 coding DNA: TGCAGTGCCACACACCATAGCGGCTACGAGCAGTACTTC. This translates into CSATHHSGYEQYF. The genes are TRBV20-1 and TRBJ2-7; D might be TRBD2 (6 bases). Germline V CDR1 and CDR2: DFQATT, SNEGSKA (reference sequence). The CDR3 is 13 residues long. Trimming took off 6 bases at V and 3 bases at J, with 15 bases between the two ends.